These T cell receptor beta chains were read from a single sample in a study of graft-versus-host responses after intestinal transplantation. The repertoire was sequenced with immunoSEQ multiplex PCR; TCRdb's copy has only in-frame clones and lacks some. The sample contains tens of thousands of clones, roughly 94% of which appear only once. Sequencing used PBMCs, obtained 156 days after intestinal transplant. Source of these receptors: a human patient who received an intestinal transplant, so some T cells may come from the graft donor. Each CDR3 is given without its conserved first and last residue. Fields, in order: V gene, J gene, CDR3 protein.

v_gene: TRBV10-2; j_gene: TRBJ2-1; CDR3aa: ASRVRTSDYNEQF
v_gene: TRBV19; j_gene: TRBJ2-7; CDR3aa: ASSARGAYEQY
v_gene: TRBV7-9; j_gene: TRBJ2-3; CDR3aa: ASAGGLSTDTQY
v_gene: TRBV27; j_gene: TRBJ1-5; CDR3aa: ASSPSSIDSNQPQH
v_gene: TRBV6-5; j_gene: TRBJ2-7; CDR3aa: ASRLAGAVSYEQY
v_gene: TRBV21-1; j_gene: TRBJ2-3; CDR3aa: ASSKGPLGDTQY
v_gene: TRBV5-6; j_gene: TRBJ1-6; CDR3aa: ASSFWGSNSPLH
v_gene: TRBV11-2; j_gene: TRBJ2-3; CDR3aa: ASSPTGASVDTQY
v_gene: TRBV6-1; j_gene: TRBJ1-1; CDR3aa: ASRGLNTEAF
v_gene: TRBV5-1; j_gene: TRBJ1-2; CDR3aa: ASSVNLRDRGHPPLYGYT
v_gene: TRBV27; j_gene: TRBJ2-7; CDR3aa: ASSLLVGFSEQY
v_gene: TRBV7-9; j_gene: TRBJ2-1; CDR3aa: ASSPVGGSLRNEQF
v_gene: TRBV6-1; j_gene: TRBJ1-1; CDR3aa: ASSGDPGFYF
v_gene: TRBV28; j_gene: TRBJ2-7; CDR3aa: ASSLDVGTGGSYEQY
v_gene: TRBV7-6; j_gene: TRBJ1-4; CDR3aa: ASSAGQIEKLF
v_gene: TRBV19; j_gene: TRBJ1-2; CDR3aa: ASSISSGGHGYT
v_gene: TRBV6-6; j_gene: TRBJ2-7; CDR3aa: ASSYGLGEQY
v_gene: TRBV7-9; j_gene: TRBJ2-3; CDR3aa: ASSREGGPDTQY
v_gene: TRBV19; j_gene: TRBJ1-5; CDR3aa: ASNSGAQPQH
v_gene: TRBV6-5; j_gene: TRBJ1-2; CDR3aa: ASSPLSPHGYT
v_gene: TRBV4-1; j_gene: TRBJ1-1; CDR3aa: ASSPISGIYTEAF
v_gene: TRBV5-1; j_gene: TRBJ2-1; CDR3aa: ASSLEGGVGEQF
v_gene: TRBV27; j_gene: TRBJ1-1; CDR3aa: ASSPVYSYTEAF
v_gene: TRBV7-2; j_gene: TRBJ1-1; CDR3aa: ASRADRVVTEAF
v_gene: TRBV19; j_gene: TRBJ1-5; CDR3aa: ASSYRGEINQPQH
v_gene: TRBV5-4; j_gene: TRBJ2-5; CDR3aa: ASSFTERETQY
v_gene: TRBV6-1; j_gene: TRBJ2-3; CDR3aa: ASTGGPIGTQY
v_gene: TRBV9; j_gene: TRBJ1-1; CDR3aa: ASSVGTGRIEAF
v_gene: TRBV5-1; j_gene: TRBJ2-1; CDR3aa: ASSLVSRENNEQF
v_gene: TRBV6-5; j_gene: TRBJ2-3; CDR3aa: ASSYSGGAGTDTQY
v_gene: TRBV19; j_gene: TRBJ2-7; CDR3aa: ASSTGTGPLSYEQY
v_gene: TRBV28; j_gene: TRBJ2-7; CDR3aa: ASSLPGLAGHPSYEQY
v_gene: TRBV19; j_gene: TRBJ2-7; CDR3aa: ASIVYGVLIEQY
v_gene: TRBV9; j_gene: TRBJ2-1; CDR3aa: ASSTSGGALNEQF
v_gene: TRBV30; j_gene: TRBJ1-1; CDR3aa: AGFNNTEAF
v_gene: TRBV7-9; j_gene: TRBJ2-2; CDR3aa: ASFRTSGSISSTGELF
v_gene: TRBV6-1; j_gene: TRBJ2-5; CDR3aa: ASSDPGTARETQY
v_gene: TRBV5-6; j_gene: TRBJ2-7; CDR3aa: ASSLKLLRYEQY
v_gene: TRBV13; j_gene: TRBJ1-5; CDR3aa: ASSLWGQGPNQPQH
v_gene: TRBV27; j_gene: TRBJ2-7; CDR3aa: ASSFFGGGGYEQY